This TCR beta chain was captured in a study of shared T cell receptors in the human thymus. This CDR3 region has 14 residues. CDR1 and CDR2 from the germline V gene are LGHNA and YSLEER. Trimming shortened V by 1 base and J by 8 bases, and 14 bases separated the two germline ends. This clone was observed once. The method was immunoSEQ multiplex PCR; TCRdb's version includes in-frame clones alone and lacks a portion of them. The data show about 710,000 clones, around 87% seen once. The sample was also linked to a second study, of human thymus T cells.

The chain combines TRBV4-3 with TRBJ1-2; the D gene is possibly TRBD1 (5 bases). The receptor comes from a boy under three years old with a congenital heart defect. The sequencing sample was made of thymocytes. The DNA for the CDR3 is TGCGCCAGCAGCCAAGTGGGGACTAAAGTGGGCTACACCTTC. Translation gives CASSQVGTKVGYTF.